A selection of T cell receptor beta chains follows, all from one sample in a study of STAT5B mutations in CD4+ large granular lymphocyte leukemia. Repertoires were generated with immunoSEQ multiplex PCR, while TCRdb's copy carries only in-frame clones and drops some. The sample has 25,000 to 35,000 clones; 85% to 90% are singletons. Sample: CD4+ T cells from blood buffy coats. Receptors originate from a human donor in good health. Each CDR3 is given with its conserved first and last residue. The D gene is left open where the match is weak. Expanded clones get a size class; other rows say once, few or many, or leave the size out.

cdr3_length j_call clone_size v_call d_call cdr3_aa cdr3_nt
11 TRBJ2-3 NA TRBV25-1 NA CASSIGNTQYF TGTGCCAGCAGTATTGGTAATACGCAGTATTTT
15 TRBJ2-1 NA TRBV28 TRBD2 CASSFVLAGANEQFF TGTGCCAGCAGTTTTGTACTAGCGGGAGCCAATGAGCAGTTCTTC
14 TRBJ2-1 NA TRBV29-1 TRBD2 CSVDSGRARNEQFF TGCAGCGTGGACAGCGGGAGGGCTCGGAATGAGCAGTTCTTC
11 TRBJ1-4 NA TRBV7-9 NA CASSLFEKLFF TGTGCCAGCAGCCTCTTCGAAAAACTGTTTTTT
15 TRBJ2-1 NA TRBV18 TRBD2 CASSLSGRADGGQFF TGTGCCAGCTCACTGAGCGGGAGGGCCGATGGTGGGCAGTTCTTC
14 TRBJ1-1 NA TRBV6-5 NA CASSLDLQGPEAFF TGTGCCAGCAGTTTAGACCTACAGGGCCCTGAAGCTTTCTTT
15 TRBJ1-1 NA TRBV28 TRBD1 CASSLRTGGNTEAFF TGTGCCAGCAGTTTACGGACAGGGGGGAACACTGAAGCTTTCTTT
15 TRBJ2-3 NA TRBV5-1 TRBD2 CASSLLAATLDTQYF TGCGCCAGCAGCTTACTAGCGGCAACCTTAGATACGCAGTATTTT
13 TRBJ1-4 NA TRBV29-1 NA CSPSRVRYEKLFF TGCAGCCCCTCCAGGGTAAGGTACGAAAAACTGTTTTTT
13 TRBJ1-5 few TRBV11-2 TRBD1 CASSSQGMQPQHF TGTGCCAGCAGCTCACAGGGGATGCAGCCCCAGCATTTT
15 TRBJ2-3 NA TRBV29-1 TRBD2 CSVEETTSLTDTQYF TGCAGCGTTGAAGAAACGACTAGCCTCACAGATACGCAGTATTTT
13 TRBJ1-5 NA TRBV4-2 NA CASSQDFNQPQHF TGTGCCAGCAGCCAAGATTTTAATCAGCCCCAGCATTTT
17 TRBJ2-5 NA TRBV5-1 TRBD2 CASSLGWGTSGQETQYF TGCGCCAGCAGCTTGGGGTGGGGGACTAGCGGACAAGAGACCCAGTACTTC
12 TRBJ2-5 NA TRBV29-1 NA CSAGLVEETQYF TGCAGCGCCGGCCTAGTCGAAGAGACCCAGTACTTC
15 TRBJ2-1 once TRBV5-4 TRBD1 CASSATGRSYNEQFF TGTGCCAGCAGCGCGACAGGGAGATCCTACAATGAGCAGTTCTTC
10 TRBJ1-1 NA TRBV20-1 NA CSAARAEAFF TGCAGTGCCGCACGGGCTGAAGCTTTCTTT
16 TRBJ2-5 NA TRBV29-1 NA CSVGGAGALLQETQYF TGCAGCGTTGGGGGGGCAGGGGCTCTTCTCCAAGAGACCCAGTACTTC